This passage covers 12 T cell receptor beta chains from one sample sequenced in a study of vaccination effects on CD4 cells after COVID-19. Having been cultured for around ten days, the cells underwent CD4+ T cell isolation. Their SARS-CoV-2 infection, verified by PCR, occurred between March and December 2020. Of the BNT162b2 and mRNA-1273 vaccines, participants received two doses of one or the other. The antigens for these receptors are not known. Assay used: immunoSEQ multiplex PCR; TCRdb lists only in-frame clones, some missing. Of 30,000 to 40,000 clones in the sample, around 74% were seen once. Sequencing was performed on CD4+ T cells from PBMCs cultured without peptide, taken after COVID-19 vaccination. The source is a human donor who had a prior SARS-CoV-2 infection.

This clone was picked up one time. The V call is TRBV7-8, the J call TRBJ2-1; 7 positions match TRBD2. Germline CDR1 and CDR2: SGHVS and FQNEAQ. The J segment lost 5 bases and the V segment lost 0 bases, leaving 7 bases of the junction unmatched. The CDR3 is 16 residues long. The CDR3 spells CASSLARLAVDNEQFF. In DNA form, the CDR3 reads TGTGCCAGCAGCTTAGCGCGCCTAGCGGTTGACAATGAGCAGTTCTTC.

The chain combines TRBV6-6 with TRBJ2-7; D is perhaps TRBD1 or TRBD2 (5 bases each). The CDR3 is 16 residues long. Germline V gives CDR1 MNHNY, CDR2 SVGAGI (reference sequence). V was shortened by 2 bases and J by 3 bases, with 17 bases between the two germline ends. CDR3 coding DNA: TGTGCCAGCAGTTACCCCCGGGGCGGGTATTTCTACGAGCAGTACTTC. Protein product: CASSYPRGGYFYEQYF.

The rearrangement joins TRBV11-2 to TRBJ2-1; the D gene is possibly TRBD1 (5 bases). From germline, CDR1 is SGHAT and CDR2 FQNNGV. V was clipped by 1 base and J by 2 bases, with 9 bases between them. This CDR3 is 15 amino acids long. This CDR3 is CASSLGRTTYNEQFF. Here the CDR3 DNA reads TGTGCCAGCAGCTTAGGGCGGACAACCTACAATGAGCAGTTCTTC. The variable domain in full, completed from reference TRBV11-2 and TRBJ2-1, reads EAGVAQSPRYKIIEKRQSVAFWCNPISGHATLYWYQQILGQGPKLLIQFQNNGVVDDSQLPKDRFSAERLKGVDSTLKIQPAKLEDSAVYLCASSLGRTTYNEQFFGPGTRLTVL.

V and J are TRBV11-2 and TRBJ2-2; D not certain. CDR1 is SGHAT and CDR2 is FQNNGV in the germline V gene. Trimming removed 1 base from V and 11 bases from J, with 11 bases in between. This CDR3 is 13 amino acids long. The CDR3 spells CASSLVAFGELFF. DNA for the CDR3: TGTGCCAGCAGCTTAGTCGCGTTTGGCGAGCTGTTTTTT.

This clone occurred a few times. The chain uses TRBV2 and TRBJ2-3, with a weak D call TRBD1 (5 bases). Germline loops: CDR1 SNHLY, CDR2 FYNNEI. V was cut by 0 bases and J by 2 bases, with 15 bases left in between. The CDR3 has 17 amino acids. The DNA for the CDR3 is TGTGCCAGCAGTGAAGCGCTTGACAGATGGGACACAGATACGCAGTATTTT. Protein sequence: CASSEALDRWDTDTQYF.

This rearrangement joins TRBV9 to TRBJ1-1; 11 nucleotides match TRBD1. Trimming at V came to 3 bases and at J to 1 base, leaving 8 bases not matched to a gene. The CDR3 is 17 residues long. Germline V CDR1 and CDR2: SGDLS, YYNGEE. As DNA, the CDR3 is TGTGCCAGCAGCGGAACTTTCGGACAGGGGGCGAACACTGAAGCTTTCTTT. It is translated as CASSGTFGQGANTEAFF.

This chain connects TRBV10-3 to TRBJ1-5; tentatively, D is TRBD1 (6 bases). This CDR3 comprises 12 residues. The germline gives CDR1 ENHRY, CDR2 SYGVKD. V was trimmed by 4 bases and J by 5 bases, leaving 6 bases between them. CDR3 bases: TGTGCCATCAGTGCAGGGGATCAGCCCCAGCATTTT. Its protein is CAISAGDQPQHF.

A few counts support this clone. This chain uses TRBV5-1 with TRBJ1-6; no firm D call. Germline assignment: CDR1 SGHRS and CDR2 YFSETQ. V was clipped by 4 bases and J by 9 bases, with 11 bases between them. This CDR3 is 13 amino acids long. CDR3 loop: CASSQNSGSPLHF. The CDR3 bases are TGCGCCAGCAGCCAAAACAGCGGTTCACCCCTCCACTTT.

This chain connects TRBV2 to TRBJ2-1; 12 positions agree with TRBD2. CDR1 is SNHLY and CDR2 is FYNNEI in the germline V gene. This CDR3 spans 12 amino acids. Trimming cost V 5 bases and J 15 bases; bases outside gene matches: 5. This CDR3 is CASSTSGGPAFF. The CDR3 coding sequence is TGTGCCAGCAGTACTAGCGGGGGGCCGGCGTTCTTC.

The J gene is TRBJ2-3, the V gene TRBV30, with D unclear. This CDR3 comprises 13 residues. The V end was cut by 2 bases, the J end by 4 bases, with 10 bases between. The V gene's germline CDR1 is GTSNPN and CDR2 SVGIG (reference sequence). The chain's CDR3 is CAWSSGSADTQYF. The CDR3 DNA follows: TGTGCCTGGAGTTCAGGCTCCGCAGATACGCAGTATTTT.

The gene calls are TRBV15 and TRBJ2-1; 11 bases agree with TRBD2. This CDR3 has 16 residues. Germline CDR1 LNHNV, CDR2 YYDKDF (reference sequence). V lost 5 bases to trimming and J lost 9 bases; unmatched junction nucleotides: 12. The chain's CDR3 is CATSQSMTSGAGEQFF. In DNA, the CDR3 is TGTGCCACCAGCCAGAGCATGACTAGCGGGGCCGGTGAGCAGTTCTTC. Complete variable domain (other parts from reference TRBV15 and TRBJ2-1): DAMVIQNPRYQVTQFGKPVTLSCSQTLNHNVMYWYQQKSSQAPKLLFHYYDKDFNNEADTPDNFQSRRPNTSFCFLDIRSPGLGDTAMYLCATSQSMTSGAGEQFFGPGTRLTVL.

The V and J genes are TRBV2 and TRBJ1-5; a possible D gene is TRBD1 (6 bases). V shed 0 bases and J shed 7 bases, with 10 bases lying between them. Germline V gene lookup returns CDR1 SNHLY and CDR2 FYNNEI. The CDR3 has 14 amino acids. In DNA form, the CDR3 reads TGTGCCAGCAGTGAAGCGAGGGGGTACCAGCCCCAGCATTTT. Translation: CASSEARGYQPQHF.